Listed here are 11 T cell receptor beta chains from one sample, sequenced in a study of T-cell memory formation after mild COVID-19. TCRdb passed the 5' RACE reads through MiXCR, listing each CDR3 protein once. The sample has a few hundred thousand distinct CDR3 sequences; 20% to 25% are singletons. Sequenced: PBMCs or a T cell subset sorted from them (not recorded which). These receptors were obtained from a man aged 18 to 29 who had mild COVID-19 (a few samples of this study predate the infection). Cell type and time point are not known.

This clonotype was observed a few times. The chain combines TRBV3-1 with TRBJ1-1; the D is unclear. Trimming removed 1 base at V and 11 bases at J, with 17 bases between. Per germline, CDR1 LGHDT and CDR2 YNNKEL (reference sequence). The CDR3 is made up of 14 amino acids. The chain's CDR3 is CASSQGLLRLSAFF. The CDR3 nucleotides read TGTGCCAGCAGCCAAGGATTGTTAAGGTTGTCGGCTTTCTTT.

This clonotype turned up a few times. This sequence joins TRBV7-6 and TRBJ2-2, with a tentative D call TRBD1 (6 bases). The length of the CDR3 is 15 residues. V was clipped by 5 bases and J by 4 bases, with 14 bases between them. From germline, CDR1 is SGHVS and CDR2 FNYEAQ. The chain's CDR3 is CASSQRQARTGELFF. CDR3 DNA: TGTGCCAGCAGCCAAAGACAGGCACGCACCGGGGAGCTGTTTTTT.

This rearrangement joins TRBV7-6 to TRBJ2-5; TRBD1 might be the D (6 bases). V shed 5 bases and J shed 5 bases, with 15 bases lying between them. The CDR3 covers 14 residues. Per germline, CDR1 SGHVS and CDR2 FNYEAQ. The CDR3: CASSDRDNWETQYF. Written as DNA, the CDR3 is TGTGCCAGCAGCGACCGGGACAACTGGGAGACCCAGTACTTC.

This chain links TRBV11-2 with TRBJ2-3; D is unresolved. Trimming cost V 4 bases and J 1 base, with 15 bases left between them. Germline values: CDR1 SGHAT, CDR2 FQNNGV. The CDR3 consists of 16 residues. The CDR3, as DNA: TGTGCCAGCAGCTGGGGTGGTGGGGTCGGCACAGATACGCAGTATTTT. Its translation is CASSWGGGVGTDTQYF.

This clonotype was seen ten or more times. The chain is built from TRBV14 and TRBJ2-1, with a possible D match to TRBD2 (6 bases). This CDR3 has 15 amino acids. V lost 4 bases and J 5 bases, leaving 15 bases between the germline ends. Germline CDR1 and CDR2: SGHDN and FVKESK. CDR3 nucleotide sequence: TGTGCCAGCAGCCCCACTGGGACTTCCCACAATGAGCAGTTCTTC. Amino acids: CASSPTGTSHNEQFF.

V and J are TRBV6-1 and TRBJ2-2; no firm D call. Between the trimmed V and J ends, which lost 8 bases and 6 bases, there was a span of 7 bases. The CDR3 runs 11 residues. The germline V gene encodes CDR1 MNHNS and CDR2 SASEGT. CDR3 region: CASPSPGELFF. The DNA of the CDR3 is TGTGCCAGCCCCAGCCCCGGGGAGCTGTTTTTT.

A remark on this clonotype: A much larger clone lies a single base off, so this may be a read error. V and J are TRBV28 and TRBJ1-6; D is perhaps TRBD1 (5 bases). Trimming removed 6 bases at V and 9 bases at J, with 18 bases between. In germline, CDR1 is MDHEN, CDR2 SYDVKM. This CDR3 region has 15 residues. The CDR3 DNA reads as TGTGCCAGCAGCACAGAGCCCGGGGGAGCTTCACCCCTCCACTTT. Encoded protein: CASSTEPGGASPLHF.

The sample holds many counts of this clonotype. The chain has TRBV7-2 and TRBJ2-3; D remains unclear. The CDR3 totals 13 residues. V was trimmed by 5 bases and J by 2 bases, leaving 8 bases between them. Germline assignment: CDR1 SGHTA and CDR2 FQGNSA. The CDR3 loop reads CASSNRPTDTQYF. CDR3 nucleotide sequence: TGTGCCAGCAGCAACCGGCCCACAGATACGCAGTATTTT. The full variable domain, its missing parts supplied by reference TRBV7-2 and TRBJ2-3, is GAGVSQSPSNKVTEKGKDVELRCDPISGHTALYWYRQSLGQGLEFLIYFQGNSAPDKSGLPSDRFSAERTGGSVSTLTIQRTQQEDSAVYLCASSNRPTDTQYFGPGTRLTVL.

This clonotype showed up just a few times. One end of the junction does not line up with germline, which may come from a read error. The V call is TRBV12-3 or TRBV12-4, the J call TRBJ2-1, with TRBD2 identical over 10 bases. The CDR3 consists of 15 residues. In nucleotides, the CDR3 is TGTGCCAGCAGTCTAGCGGGGGTTCAGTGGGATGAGCAGTTCTTC. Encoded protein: CASSLAGVQWDEQFF.

In nucleotides, the CDR3 is TGTGCCAGCAGCCCCTTTTGGGGTTCCTATGGCTACACCTTC. Its translation: CASSPFWGSYGYTF. This chain links TRBV12-3 or TRBV12-4 with TRBJ1-2; D is uncertain. Trimming took 6 bases from V and 4 from J, leaving 15 bases between them. The CDR3 covers 14 residues.

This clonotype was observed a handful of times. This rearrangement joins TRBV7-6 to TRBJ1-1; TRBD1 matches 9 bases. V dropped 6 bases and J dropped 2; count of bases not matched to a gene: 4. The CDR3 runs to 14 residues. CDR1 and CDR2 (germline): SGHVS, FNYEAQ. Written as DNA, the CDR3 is TGTGCCAGCAGTCGGACAGGGGATAACACTGAAGCTTTCTTT. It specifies CASSRTGDNTEAFF. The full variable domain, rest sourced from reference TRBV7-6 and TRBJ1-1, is GAGVSQSPRYKVTKRGQDVALRCDPISGHVSLYWYRQALGQGPEFLTYFNYEAQQDKSGLPNDRFSAERPEGSISTLTIQRTEQRDSAMYRCASSRTGDNTEAFFGQGTRLTVV.